This T cell receptor beta chain was documented in a study of T cell clusters in autoimmune cytopenias. Study-wide results and limits: Comparing secondary cytopenia with chronic lymphocytic leukemia showed no cluster-lack signature, apparently masked by lymphoma repertoire.

Germline CDR1 DFQATT, CDR2 SNEGSKA (reference sequence). The CDR3 totals 11 residues. Measured by frequency, this clonotype is medium-sized. What it binds is unknown. TRB rearrangements were amplified by touch-down multiplex PCR with mixed TRB-A/B primers. Each CDR3 protein gets one entry in TCRdb, which reprocessed the multiplex PCR reads and gives no DNA. In total, the table holds about 1,400 distinct CDR3 sequences. Tens of thousands of genome equivalents of blood DNA were amplified for TRB. Source material: peripheral blood. This clonotype was obtained from a human donor with an autoimmune cytopenia or autoimmune hepatitis (not recorded which). The chain joins TRBV20-1 to TRBJ2-7; TCRdb proposes TRBD2, but this gene call is untestable without DNA. The CDR3 protein is CSARASFEQYF.